This T cell receptor beta chain was sequenced in a study of shared clonotypes between healthy human individuals. On this clone itself: Its antigen remains unidentified. Other DNA sequences of this sample code for an identical CDR3.

Produced via immunoSEQ multiplex PCR; TCRdb's table is partial and in-frame only. Among hundreds of thousands of clones listed, roughly 96% were seen once. General study results and limits: Shared clonotypes across all four donors exceeded non-shared ones in generation probability. Sample collection involved blood only; tissue repertoires are likely different.

Trimming cost V 0 bases and J 5 bases; bases outside gene matches: 0. The CDR3 is 13 residues long. Germline V gene sequence: CDR1 SGHRS, CDR2 YFSETQ. Every donor was a Caucasian adult from Nashville, Tennessee. The sequence derives from a man aged 25-40 years in good health. V is TRBV5-1 and J is TRBJ1-1; 8 nucleotides match TRBD1. Material for sequencing was memory CD8+ T cells sorted from blood. Subset specified: CD45RO+ cells pooled with CCR7-negative TemRA cells. Here the CDR3 DNA reads TGCGCCAGCAGCTTGGACAGGGGGACTGAAGCTTTCTTT. Translated, it gives CASSLDRGTEAFF.